This record concerns one TCR beta chain sequence. As yet, its antigen is unknown. Trimming removed 6 bases from V and 7 bases from J; junction bases left unmatched: 11. CDR1 and CDR2 (germline): SNHLY, FYNNEI. The CDR3 sequence is 15 residues long. This entry comes from a study of CD4+ T cells in melanoma. Overall study results and limits: Diverse differentiation states were reported for melanoma neoantigen-specific CD4+ T cells. A reported correlation linked neoantigen-specific CD4+ T cells to CD8+, macrophage and B cell function.

Clones were read by immunoSEQ multiplex PCR, and TCRdb kept only the in-frame ones, dropping some. The table shows 120,000 to 150,000 clones, with about 90% occurring only once. The chain is built from TRBV2 and TRBJ1-3; 8 bases line up with TRBD1. The source of this sequence is a human donor with melanoma. In DNA form, the CDR3 reads TGTGCCAGCAGGAAAGGACAGGGATGGTCGAACACCATATATTTT. It is translated as CASRKGQGWSNTIYF.